This T cell receptor beta chain was found in a study of long-term antiretroviral therapy in people with HIV. Study-level points and caveats: Patients on ART gained diversity, which nonetheless stayed below transplant donor controls.

Survey-level immunoSEQ v3.0 assays were run. Clones were read by immunoSEQ multiplex PCR, and TCRdb kept only the in-frame ones, dropping some. The table includes around 19,000 clones, approximately 90% detected once. Germline values: CDR1 MNHNY, CDR2 SVGAGI (reference sequence). The CDR3 loop spans 13 amino acids. After removal of 11 bases from V and 3 bases from J, the junction contained 4 bases not matched to a gene. For this clone: Its antigen remains unidentified.

The input for sequencing was unsorted PBMCs, taken about 4.5 years before starting antiretroviral therapy. This receptor was obtained from a woman aged 25 to 39 with HIV. This rearrangement joins TRBV6-6 to TRBJ2-2; the match to TRBD1 covers 9 bases. The CDR3 region is CAGQGRDTGELFF. The CDR3, as DNA: TGTGCCGGACAGGGGAGGGACACCGGGGAGCTGTTTTTT.